Described below is a single TCR beta chain sequence and its context. Study processing details: Amplification with reference gene primers provided the estimates of nucleated cell counts. Generated by immunoSEQ multiplex PCR, the TCRdb table keeps only in-frame clones and is missing some. The V and J calls and clone size were taken over from that table, and D and trimming were inferred from the DNA. This table holds 35,000 to 50,000 clones, around four fifths found once. These data are taken from a study of blood T cell repertoires in COVID-19. Across the study: Sources were T cells, B-cell-depleted T cells, or PBMCs; the material itself was cDNA or gDNA.

CDR1 is SGDLS, CDR2 YYNGEE, per germline. Trimming removed 3 bases from V and 2 bases from J; junction bases left unmatched: 11. The CDR3 loop spans 16 amino acids. This receptor was identified in a man aged 45-65 years with active or convalescent COVID-19. Sequencing used peripheral blood. The chain has TRBV9 and TRBJ2-7, with 7 bases aligning to TRBD1. The CDR3 DNA follows: TGTGCCAGCAGCGGAGGTGGCGGCAGGGGGACCTACGAGCAGTACTTC. This encodes CASSGGGGRGTYEQYF.